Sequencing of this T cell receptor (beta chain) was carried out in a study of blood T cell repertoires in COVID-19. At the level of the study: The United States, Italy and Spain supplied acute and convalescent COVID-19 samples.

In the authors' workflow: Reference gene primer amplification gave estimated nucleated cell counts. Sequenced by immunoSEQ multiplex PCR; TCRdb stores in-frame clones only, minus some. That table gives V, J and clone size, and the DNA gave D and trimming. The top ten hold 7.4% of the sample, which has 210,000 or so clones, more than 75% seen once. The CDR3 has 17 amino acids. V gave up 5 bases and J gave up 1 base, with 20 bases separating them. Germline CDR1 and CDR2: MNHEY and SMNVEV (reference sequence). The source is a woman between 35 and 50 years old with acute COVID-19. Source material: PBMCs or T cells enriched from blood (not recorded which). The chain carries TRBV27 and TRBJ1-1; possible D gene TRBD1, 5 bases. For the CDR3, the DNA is TGTGCCAGCAGTCCCCTGGAGCCCTGGGGCAGGAACACTGAAGCTTTCTTT. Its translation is CASSPLEPWGRNTEAFF.